The following is a T cell receptor beta chain sequence with its context. The data belong to a study of blood T cell repertoires in COVID-19. The wider study: COVID-19 samples collected from the United States, Italy and Spain covered acute and convalescent phases.

While infection was still active, Seattle patients were enrolled and then followed longitudinally. V was clipped by 5 bases and J by 1 base, with 6 bases between them. The CDR3 consists of 14 residues. The germline gives CDR1 SGHTA, CDR2 FQGNSA. TCRdb keeps only in-frame clones here, not all; method: immunoSEQ multiplex PCR. The sample has about 400,000 clones, roughly 90% seen once. The J gene is TRBJ1-6, the V gene TRBV7-2, with D hard to call. This TCR came from a woman between 55 and 75 years old with COVID-19, enrolled during active disease. The material sequenced was peripheral blood. CDR3: CASSPTSYNSPLHF. DNA of the CDR3: TGTGCCAGCAGCCCGACATCCTATAATTCACCCCTCCACTTT.